This TCR beta chain is drawn from a study of cytomegalovirus exposure and HLA in healthy donors. Study at large: Samples from HLA-typed donors yielded approximately 80 million unique TCRs in an early data release.

PCR employed 60 Vbeta and 13 Jbeta primers. Sequencing used immunoSEQ multiplex PCR; TCRdb keeps in-frame clones, though not all of them. The sample shows over 140,000 clones, approximately 82% of them seen only once. General study results and limits: Most of the TCR beta V segments (in an earlier analysis) were productive either about 87% or about 30% of the time. In presence/absence analyses, roughly uniform sequencing depth across donors was assumed. CMV serostatus was the only immune exposure information that was available.

Germline V lookup: CDR1 SEHNR, CDR2 FQNEAQ (reference sequence). This CDR3 contains 15 residues. Trimming shortened V by 5 bases and J by 5 bases, and 16 bases separated the two germline ends. As for this clone: Its cognate antigen is unknown.

The V gene is TRBV7-9, the J gene TRBJ2-1; no firm D call. The TCR was taken from a man aged 25 to 40 in good health and CMV-seropositive. Sequencing input: PBMCs. The CDR3 is CASSPIPARNNEQFF. In DNA, the CDR3 is TGTGCCAGCAGCCCAATCCCCGCGCGGAACAATGAGCAGTTCTTC.